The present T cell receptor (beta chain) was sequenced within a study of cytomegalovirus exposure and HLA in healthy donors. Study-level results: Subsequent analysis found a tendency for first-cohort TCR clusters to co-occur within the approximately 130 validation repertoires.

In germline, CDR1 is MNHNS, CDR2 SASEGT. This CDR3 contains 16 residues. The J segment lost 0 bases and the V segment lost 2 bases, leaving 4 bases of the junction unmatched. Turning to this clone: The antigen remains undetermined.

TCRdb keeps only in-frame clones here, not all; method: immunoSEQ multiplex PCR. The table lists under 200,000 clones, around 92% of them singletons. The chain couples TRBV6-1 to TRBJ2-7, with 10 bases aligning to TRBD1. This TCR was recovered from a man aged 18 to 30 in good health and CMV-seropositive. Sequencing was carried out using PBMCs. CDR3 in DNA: TGTGCCAGCAGTGAATGGACAGGGGGGAGCTCCTACGAGCAGTACTTC. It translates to CASSEWTGGSSYEQYF.